These 14 T cell receptor beta chains originate from one sample sequenced in a study of blood T cells in healthy people across ages. Then a second PCR, running about 7 to 11 cycles, was carried out with a sample-barcoded 5' primer and a J-beta primer mix. Each CDR3 protein is one row after TCRdb ran MiXCR on the 5' RACE reads. The sample has around 580,000 distinct CDR3 sequences; around half are singletons. The sequenced material came from blood. The receptors come from a man at least 80 years old in good health.

The rearrangement uses TRBV12-3 or TRBV12-4 and TRBJ1-5; TRBD1 agrees at 7 bases. The ends lost 7 bases at V and 5 bases at J; junction bases unmatched: 8. This CDR3 has 14 amino acids. The CDR3 DNA follows: TGTGCCAGCACGACAGGGTCCCCCCATCAGCCCCAGCATTTT. It is translated as CASTTGSPHQPQHF.

The DNA of the CDR3 is TGCAGCGGTGTTGTTCTGGGTTCTGGCGAGCAGTACTTC. The encoded protein is CSGVVLGSGEQYF. The V and J genes are TRBV29-1 and TRBJ2-7; no clear D gene. Trimming removed 7 bases from V and 6 bases from J, with 19 bases in between. This CDR3 has 13 amino acids. Germline CDR1 SQVTM, CDR2 ANQGSEA.

V gene TRBV30 combines with J gene TRBJ2-5; 7 bases agree with TRBD1. The end of the DNA is better explained by TRBJ2-7, so the J call may be wrong. CDR3 length equals 14 residues. Germline CDR1 reads GTSNPN; CDR2 reads SVGIG (reference sequence). The CDR3 reads CAWSLDRDDGEQYF. CDR3 coding DNA: TGTGCCTGGAGTCTAGACAGGGACGATGGCGAGCAGTACTTC.

The chain uses TRBV20-1 and TRBJ2-1; D possibly corresponds to TRBD2 (6 bases). This CDR3 comprises 12 residues. V lost 6 bases and J 1 base, leaving 7 bases between the germline ends. Per germline, CDR1 DFQATT and CDR2 SNEGSKA (reference sequence). DNA of the CDR3: TGCAGTGCCGCGGGGTCCTACAATGAGCAGTTCTTC. It codes for CSAAGSYNEQFF.

The V gene is TRBV20-1, the J gene TRBJ2-4, with 10 bases identical to TRBD2. The better agreement between TRBJ2-7 and the DNA end casts doubt on the J call. The germline gives CDR1 DFQATT, CDR2 SNEGSKA (reference sequence). The CDR3 is made up of 13 amino acids. The CDR3 sequence is CSSRGTSAYEQYF. The CDR3 region has the DNA TGCTCCTCACGAGGGACTAGCGCCTACGAGCAGTACTTC.

This clonotype is medium-sized in the sample. The V gene is TRBV6-6, the J gene TRBJ1-1; a possible D gene is TRBD1 (6 bases). Germline CDR1 reads MNHNY; CDR2 reads SVGAGI (reference sequence). The V end was cut by 6 bases, the J end by 1 base, with 15 bases between. This CDR3 is 15 amino acids long. CDR3 protein: CASSPRQASNTEAFF. CDR3 DNA sequence: TGTGCCAGCAGCCCTAGACAGGCCTCGAACACTGAAGCTTTCTTT.

The CDR3: CASSLWGQKMNTEAFF. As DNA, the CDR3 is TGTGCCAGCAGCTTATGGGGTCAGAAGATGAACACTGAAGCTTTCTTT. The chain couples TRBV7-2 to TRBJ1-1; D gene unclear. V lost 2 bases to trimming and J lost 0 bases, with 13 bases between them. This CDR3 contains 16 residues. Germline V lookup: CDR1 SGHTA, CDR2 FQGNSA. Full variable domain (remainder filled in from reference TRBV7-2 and TRBJ1-1): GAGVSQSPSNKVTEKGKDVELRCDPISGHTALYWYRQSLGQGLEFLIYFQGNSAPDKSGLPSDRFSAERTGGSVSTLTIQRTQQEDSAVYLCASSLWGQKMNTEAFFGQGTRLTVV.

This clonotype occurred once. V gene TRBV18 combines with J gene TRBJ2-5; D call uncertain. Gene TRBJ2-7 matches the end of the DNA better, so the J call may be wrong. The germline CDR1 and CDR2 sequences are KGHSH and LQKENI. The CDR3 is 13 amino acids. The CDR3 bases are TGTGCCAGCTCACCAACCGCGATGGCCGAGCAGTACTTC. Protein product: CASSPTAMAEQYF.

The DNA for the CDR3 is TGTGCCAGCAGTAGCGGGAGTGGTCAGTTCTTC. This gives the protein CASSSGSGQFF. This chain links TRBV9 with TRBJ2-1, with TRBD2 identical over 9 bases. Germline lookup yields CDR1 SGDLS and CDR2 YYNGEE. The CDR3 has 11 residues. After removal of 5 bases from V and 13 bases from J, the junction contained 4 bases not matched to a gene.

To note about this clonotype: A clone one base away is much larger, so this may be a read error. This chain uses TRBV6-6 with TRBJ2-1; 12 bases are a match to TRBD1. The DNA end lines up better with TRBJ2-7; the J call may be wrong. Germline V lookup: CDR1 MNHNY, CDR2 SVGAGI (reference sequence). The CDR3 consists of 15 residues. The CDR3 region has the DNA TGTGCCGGCTCAGAGTCCCGGGACAGGGGGCACGAGCAGTACTTC. This gives the protein CAGSESRDRGHEQYF.

This rearrangement joins TRBV20-1 to TRBJ2-5; TRBD2 is a possible D gene (5 bases). V lost 2 bases and J lost 5, with 15 bases in between. This CDR3 is 14 amino acids long. Germline V gene sequence: CDR1 DFQATT, CDR2 SNEGSKA (reference sequence). As DNA, the CDR3 is TGCAGTGCTAGAAGCCACTTAAGCGGTGAGACCCAGTACTTC. Its protein is CSARSHLSGETQYF.

The rearrangement links TRBV3-1 to TRBJ2-7; D remains unclear. Germline V gene data show CDR1 as LGHDT and CDR2 as YNNKEL (reference sequence). Trimming removed 2 bases at V and 6 bases at J, with 8 bases between. CDR3 length equals 12 residues. The CDR3 DNA sequence: TGTGCCAGCAGCCAACCTTACAGCGAGCAGTACTTC. This encodes CASSQPYSEQYF.

The table lists this clonotype with many counts. A junction boundary mismatches the germline segment, possibly from a read error. The rearrangement joins TRBV5-1 to TRBJ1-1; TRBD1 is a possible D gene (5 bases). The CDR3 covers 13 residues. The germline V gene has CDR1 SGHRS and CDR2 YFSETQ. As DNA, the CDR3 is TGTGCCAGCAGCTCTCAGGGTAACACTGAAGCTTTCTTT. Translated, it gives CASSSQGNTEAFF.

This clonotype was observed a few times. This chain uses TRBV20-1 with TRBJ2-4; D gene unclear. From germline, CDR1 is DFQATT and CDR2 SNEGSKA (reference sequence). The CDR3 is made up of 16 amino acids. V lost 0 bases to trimming and J lost 0 bases, with 12 bases between them. This chain's CDR3 is CSARDFGRLAKNIQYF. CDR3 DNA: TGCAGTGCTAGAGATTTCGGCCGCTTAGCCAAAAACATTCAGTACTTC.